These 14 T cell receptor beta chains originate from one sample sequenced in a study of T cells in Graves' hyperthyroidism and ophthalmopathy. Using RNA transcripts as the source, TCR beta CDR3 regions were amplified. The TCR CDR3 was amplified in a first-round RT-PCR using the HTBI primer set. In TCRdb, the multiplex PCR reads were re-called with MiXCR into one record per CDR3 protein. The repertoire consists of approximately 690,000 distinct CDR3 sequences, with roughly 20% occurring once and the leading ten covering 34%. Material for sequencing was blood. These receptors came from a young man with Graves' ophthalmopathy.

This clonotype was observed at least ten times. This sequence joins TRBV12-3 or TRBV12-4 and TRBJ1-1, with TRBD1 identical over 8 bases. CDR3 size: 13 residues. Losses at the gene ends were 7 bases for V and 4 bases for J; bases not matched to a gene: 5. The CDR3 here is CASTFTGGTEAFF. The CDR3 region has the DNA TGTGCCAGCACTTTCACAGGGGGCACTGAAGCTTTCTTT.

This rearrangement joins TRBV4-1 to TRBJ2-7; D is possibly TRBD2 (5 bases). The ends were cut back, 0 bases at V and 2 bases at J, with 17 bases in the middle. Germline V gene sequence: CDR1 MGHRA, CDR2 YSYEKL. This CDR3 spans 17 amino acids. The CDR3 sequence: CASSQDSLATGAYEQYF. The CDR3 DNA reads TGCGCCAGCAGCCAAGATTCCCTAGCTACTGGGGCCTACGAGCAGTACTTC.

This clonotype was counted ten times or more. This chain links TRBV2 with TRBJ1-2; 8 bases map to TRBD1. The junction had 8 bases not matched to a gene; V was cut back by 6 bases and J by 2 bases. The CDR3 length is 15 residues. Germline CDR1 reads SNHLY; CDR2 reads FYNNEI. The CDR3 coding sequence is TGTGCCAGCAGGATGGACAGGGCCCCCAACTATGGCTACACCTTC. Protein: CASRMDRAPNYGYTF.

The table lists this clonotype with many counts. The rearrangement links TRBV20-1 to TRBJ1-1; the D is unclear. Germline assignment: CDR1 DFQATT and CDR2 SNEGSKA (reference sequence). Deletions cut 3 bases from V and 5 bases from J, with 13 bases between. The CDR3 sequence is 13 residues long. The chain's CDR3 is CSARTGGRTEAFF. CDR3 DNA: TGCAGTGCTAGGACGGGCGGACGAACTGAAGCTTTCTTT.

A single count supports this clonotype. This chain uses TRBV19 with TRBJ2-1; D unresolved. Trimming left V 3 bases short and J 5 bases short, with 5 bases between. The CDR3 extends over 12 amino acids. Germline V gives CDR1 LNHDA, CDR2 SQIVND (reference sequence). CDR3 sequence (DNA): TGTGCCAGTAGTATTGAGAACAATGAGCAGTTCTTC. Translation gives CASSIENNEQFF.

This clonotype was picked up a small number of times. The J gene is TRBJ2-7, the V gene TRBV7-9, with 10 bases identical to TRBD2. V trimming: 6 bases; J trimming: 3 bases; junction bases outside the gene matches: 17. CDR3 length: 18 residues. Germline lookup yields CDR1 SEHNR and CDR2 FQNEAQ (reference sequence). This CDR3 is CASSPLSISGRANYEQYF. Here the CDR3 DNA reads TGTGCCAGCAGTCCATTATCGATAAGCGGGAGGGCGAACTACGAGCAGTACTTC.

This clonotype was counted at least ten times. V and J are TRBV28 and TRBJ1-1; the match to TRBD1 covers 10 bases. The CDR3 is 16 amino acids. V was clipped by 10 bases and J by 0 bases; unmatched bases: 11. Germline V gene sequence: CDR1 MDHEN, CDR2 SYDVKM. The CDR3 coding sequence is TGTGCCATTTCCGGGACAGGGGCTCCCCTGAACACTGAAGCTTTCTTT. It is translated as CAISGTGAPLNTEAFF.

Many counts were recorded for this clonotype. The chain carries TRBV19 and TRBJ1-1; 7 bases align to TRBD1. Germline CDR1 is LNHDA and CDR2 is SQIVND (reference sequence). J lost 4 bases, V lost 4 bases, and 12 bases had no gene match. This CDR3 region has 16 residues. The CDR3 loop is CASSTRTGEIGTEAFF. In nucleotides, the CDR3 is TGTGCCAGTAGTACCCGTACAGGGGAAATAGGCACTGAAGCTTTCTTT.

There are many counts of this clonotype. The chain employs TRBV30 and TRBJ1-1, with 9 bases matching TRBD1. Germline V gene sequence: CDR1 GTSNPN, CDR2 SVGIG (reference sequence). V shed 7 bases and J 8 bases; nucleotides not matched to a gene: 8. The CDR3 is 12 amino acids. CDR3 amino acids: CALNWDRDEAFF. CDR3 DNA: TGTGCCTTAAACTGGGACAGGGACGAAGCTTTCTTT.

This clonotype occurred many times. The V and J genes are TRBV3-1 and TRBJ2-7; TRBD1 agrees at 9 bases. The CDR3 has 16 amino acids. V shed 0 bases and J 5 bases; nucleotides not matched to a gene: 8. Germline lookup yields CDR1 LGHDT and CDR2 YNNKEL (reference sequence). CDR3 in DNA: TGTGCCAGCAGCCAAGAGGCAACAGGGGGCATGAACGAGCAGTACTTC. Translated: CASSQEATGGMNEQYF.

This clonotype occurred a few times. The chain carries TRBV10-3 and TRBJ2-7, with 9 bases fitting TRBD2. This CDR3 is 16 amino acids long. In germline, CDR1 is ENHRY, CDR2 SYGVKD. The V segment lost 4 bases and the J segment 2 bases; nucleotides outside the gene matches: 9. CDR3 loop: CAISGGGTSPTYEQYF. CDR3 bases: TGTGCCATCAGTGGGGGAGGGACTAGCCCAACCTACGAGCAGTACTTC.

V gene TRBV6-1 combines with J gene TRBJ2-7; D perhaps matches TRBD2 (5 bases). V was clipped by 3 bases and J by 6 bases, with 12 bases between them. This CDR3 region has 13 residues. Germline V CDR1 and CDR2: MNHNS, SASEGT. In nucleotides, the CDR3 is TGTGCCAGCAGTGATCGGAGGCTAGGCGAGCAGTACTTC. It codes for CASSDRRLGEQYF.

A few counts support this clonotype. CDR3 in DNA: TGCGCCAGCAGCCAAGCGTCCGGACAGGGGAGTAGTCAGCCCCAGCATTTT. This translates into CASSQASGQGSSQPQHF. This sequence joins TRBV4-1 and TRBJ1-5; 9 bases fit TRBD1. Germline values: CDR1 MGHRA, CDR2 YSYEKL. The CDR3 spans 17 residues. The V and J ends lost 1 base and 6 bases, in that order; junction bases with no gene match: 10.

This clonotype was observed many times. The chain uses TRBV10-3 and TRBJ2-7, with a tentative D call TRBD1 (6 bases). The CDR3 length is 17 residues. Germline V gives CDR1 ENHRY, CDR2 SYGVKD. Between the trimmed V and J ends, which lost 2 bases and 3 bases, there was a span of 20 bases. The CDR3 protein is CAISEPQDRTVYYEQYF. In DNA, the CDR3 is TGTGCCATCAGTGAGCCACAAGACAGGACTGTTTACTACGAGCAGTACTTC.